Listed below are T cell receptor beta chains from one sample, sequenced in a study of blood T cell repertoires in COVID-19. Libraries were prepared by immunoSEQ multiplex PCR; TCRdb keeps only in-frame clonotypes and omits some of them. The sample consists of more than 150,000 clones, about 86% of them appearing once. Sequencing was performed on peripheral blood. These receptors originate from a man over 45 with active or convalescent COVID-19. The CDR3 runs from the conserved cysteine through the conserved F or W. A D gene is named only where the DNA matches it firmly. Part of the rows lack a size; the others show once, few, many or a class for expanded clones.

d_call clone_size j_call v_call cdr3_length cdr3_aa cdr3_nt
NA NA TRBJ2-5 TRBV7-2 14 CASSLMGSQETQYF TGTGCCAGCAGCTTAATGGGGAGCCAAGAGACCCAGTACTTC
NA NA TRBJ2-7 TRBV21-1 13 CASSKRQDYEQYF TGTGCCAGCAGCAAACGACAAGACTACGAGCAGTACTTC
NA NA TRBJ2-7 TRBV19 14 CASSIDGSSYEQYF TGTGCCAGTAGTATAGATGGCAGCTCCTACGAGCAGTACTTC
TRBD1 NA TRBJ1-1 TRBV7-3 16 CASSTSGGQGIPEAFF TGTGCCAGCAGCACGTCGGGGGGACAGGGGATCCCTGAAGCTTTCTTT
NA many TRBJ2-2 TRBV7-9 18 CASSPTRGTGWGTGELFF TGTGCCAGCAGCCCAACCCGGGGAACAGGGTGGGGCACCGGGGAGCTGTTTTTT
NA NA TRBJ1-4 TRBV4-2 16 CASSQSPRANNEKLFF TGTGCCAGCAGCCAGTCCCCCAGGGCGAATAATGAAAAACTGTTTTTT
NA NA TRBJ1-4 TRBV7-2 14 CASSLRPNYEKLFF TGTGCCAGCAGCTTGCGGCCGAATTACGAAAAACTGTTTTTT
NA NA TRBJ1-5 TRBV3-1/TRBV3-2 16 CASSQDLFSGNQPQHF TGTGCCAGCAGCCAAGATTTATTCTCAGGCAATCAGCCCCAGCATTTT
NA NA TRBJ2-7 TRBV11-3 11 CASGGNYEQYF TGTGCCAGCGGGGGGAACTACGAGCAGTACTTC
NA NA TRBJ1-5 TRBV19 14 CASTPSGTPGPQHF TGTGCCAGTACCCCCTCCGGGACACCGGGGCCCCAGCATTTT
NA NA TRBJ2-3 TRBV10-3 15 CAISDRGLLTDTQYF TGTGCCATCAGTGATAGAGGACTGCTCACAGATACGCAGTATTTT
NA NA TRBJ1-1 TRBV24-1 13 CATSDLGPGQFFF TGTGCCACCAGTGATTTGGGGCCCGGACAGTTTTTCTTT
TRBD2 NA TRBJ2-5 TRBV11-3 16 CASSSTLAGGWETQYF TGTGCCAGCAGCTCAACCCTCGCGGGAGGCTGGGAGACCCAGTACTTC
NA NA TRBJ1-3 TRBV4-2 17 CASSQDVGGDTGNTIYF TGTGCCAGCAGCCAAGACGTGGGAGGGGATACGGGAAACACCATATATTTT
NA NA TRBJ1-3 TRBV27 17 CASKPYDRGPYGNTIYF TGTGCCAGCAAGCCATACGACCGAGGTCCCTATGGAAACACCATATATTTT
TRBD1 once TRBJ2-2 TRBV4-1 14 CASNRGLNTGELFF TGCGCCAGCAACAGGGGGCTGAACACCGGGGAGCTGTTTTTT
NA NA TRBJ1-5 TRBV4-1 14 CASSQEYSNQPQHF TGCGCCAGCAGCCAAGAATACAGTAATCAGCCCCAGCATTTT
NA once TRBJ1-5 TRBV5-6 16 CASSSLGRVSNQPQHF TGTGCCAGCAGCTCCCTTGGGAGGGTTAGCAATCAGCCCCAGCATTTT
NA NA TRBJ1-2 TRBV24-1 13 CATSAQGSVGYTF TGTGCCACCAGTGCACAAGGGAGTGTTGGCTACACCTTC
NA NA TRBJ1-2 TRBV4-3 14 CASSHAQANYGYTF TGCGCCAGCAGCCACGCACAGGCTAACTATGGCTACACCTTC
NA NA TRBJ2-7 TRBV7-8 11 CASSQLYEQYF TGTGCCAGCAGCCAACTCTACGAGCAGTACTTC
NA once TRBJ1-1 TRBV11-3 13 CASSLVAGTEAFF TGTGCCAGCAGCTTAGTAGCGGGGACTGAAGCTTTCTTT
NA NA TRBJ2-1 TRBV27 13 CASSSTGYNEQFF TGTGCCAGCAGTTCGACGGGGTACAATGAGCAGTTCTTC
TRBD1 NA TRBJ1-1 TRBV28 13 CASSRGLGTEAFF TGTGCCAGCAGCAGGGGGCTAGGCACTGAAGCTTTCTTT
NA NA TRBJ1-1 TRBV21-1 13 CASSIDRGTEAFF TGTGCCAGCAGCATCGACAGGGGGACTGAAGCTTTCTTT
TRBD2 NA TRBJ2-1 TRBV2 13 CASSFGLVDEQFF TGTGCCAGCAGTTTCGGACTAGTCGATGAGCAGTTCTTC
NA NA TRBJ2-7 TRBV2 12 CASSQQAYEQYF TGTGCCAGCAGTCAACAGGCATACGAGCAGTACTTC
NA NA TRBJ2-2 TRBV7-2 15 CASSLGGANTGELFF TGTGCCAGCAGCTTAGGGGGGGCGAACACCGGGGAGCTGTTTTTT
TRBD1 NA TRBJ2-7 TRBV11-2 15 CASSSRTGIGYEQYF TGTGCCAGCAGCTCCCGGACAGGGATAGGGTACGAGCAGTACTTC
NA NA TRBJ1-1 TRBV5-4 15 CASSFGGGSGTEAFF TGTGCCAGCAGCTTTGGGGGGGGATCGGGCACTGAAGCTTTCTTT
NA NA TRBJ1-6 TRBV9 13 CASSVGGDSPLHF TGTGCCAGCAGCGTAGGGGGGGATTCACCCCTCCACTTT
NA NA TRBJ1-1 TRBV4-1 15 CASSRGRGLGTEAFF TGCGCCAGCAGCCGCGGGAGGGGTCTTGGCACTGAAGCTTTCTTT